This is a list of T cell receptor beta chains from one sample in a study of regulatory T cells in long-lasting Graves disease. TCRdb fed the multiplex PCR reads into MiXCR, producing one record per CDR3 protein. The table shows over 400,000 distinct CDR3 sequences, with around 15% occurring only once. In addition, the sample was reused for a study of T cells in Graves' hyperthyroidism and ophthalmopathy.

This sample comprised peripheral blood mononuclear cells (PBMCs), obtained at new diagnosis, from a patient treated with antithyroid drugs. These receptors all stem from a woman in her forties or fifties with Graves disease. CDR3s include the opening cysteine and the closing phenylalanine or tryptophan. A D gene is named only where the DNA matches it firmly. Only some rows state a clone size, as once, few, many or a class for expanded clones.

size | D | J | V | DNA | CDR3
many | NA | TRBJ2-5 | TRBV18 | TGTGCCAGCTCACCACCGAACGACAGAGAGACCCAGTACTTC | CASSPPNDRETQYF
NA | TRBD1 | TRBJ1-4 | TRBV20-1 | TGCAGTGCTAGAGATCTCAAAGTGACAGGGGAGGGAAAACTGTTTTTT | CSARDLKVTGEGKLFF
many | TRBD2 | TRBJ2-3 | TRBV12-3/TRBV12-4 | TGTGCCAGCAGTTTACGGCTAGCGGGAGGCCTAAGCACAGATACGCAGTATTTT | CASSLRLAGGLSTDTQYF
many | NA | TRBJ2-7 | TRBV27 | TGTGCCAGCAACCTCCAGGGACGGCCCGCCTACGAGCAGTACTTC | CASNLQGRPAYEQYF
many | NA | TRBJ2-1 | TRBV7-9 | TGTGCCAGCAGCTTCGGGCGGTACGCGGAGGGTGAGCAGTTCTTC | CASSFGRYAEGEQFF
many | TRBD2 | TRBJ2-5 | TRBV20-1 | TGCAGTGTAGCTGATCTTACGGGACTAGCCTACTTCGGTGTTTCGGAGACCCAGTACTTC | CSVADLTGLAYFGVSETQYF
NA | TRBD1 | TRBJ2-4 | TRBV6-1 | TGTGCCAGCAGCCCGGGACAGGGTAAAAACATTCAGTACTTC | CASSPGQGKNIQYF
many | NA | TRBJ2-7 | TRBV28 | TGTGCCGGACAAAAACCCTCCTACGAGCAGTACTTC | CAGQKPSYEQYF
many | NA | TRBJ2-2 | TRBV20-1 | TGCAGTGCTAGAAACGAGATGGGGGCCGGGGAGCTGTTTTTT | CSARNEMGAGELFF
many | NA | TRBJ1-3 | TRBV6-1 | TGTGCCAGCAGTCGACAGGTATCCCTCTCTGGAAACACCATATATTTT | CASSRQVSLSGNTIYF
few | TRBD2 | TRBJ2-1 | TRBV7-9 | TGTGCCAGCAGATCCGAGACTAGCGGGACTAAGCAGTTCTTC | CASRSETSGTKQFF